The sequence of this T cell receptor (beta chain) was determined in a study of PD-L1 blockade in urothelial cancer. Overall study: The median number of T cells present in blood samples was approximately 140,000.

A spike-in of synthetic TCR analog templates was added to each PCR. Measured with immunoSEQ multiplex PCR; TCRdb has only the in-frame clones, and not every one. This sample carries under 55,000 clones, around 80% of them seen once, and the ten largest clones take 2.5% to 3.5%. Study observations and caveats: Durable benefit accompanied greater 3-week expansion of tumor-associated blood clones. Having blood TCR clonality under the median before treatment predicted better survival.

Time point in this sample: pretreatment peripheral blood. As concerns this clone: Its antigen is still unknown.

V was clipped by 8 bases and J by 2 bases, with 5 bases between them. Germline V gives CDR1 SGHTA, CDR2 FQGNSA. This CDR3 spans 11 amino acids. This sequence was found in a man aged 70-80 years with urothelial cancer. V gene TRBV7-2 combines with J gene TRBJ2-3, with TRBD2 as a possible D gene (5 bases). Sequenced material: PBMCs, taken around atezolizumab (anti-PD-L1) treatment. CDR3 region: CASGLTDTQYF. DNA of the CDR3: TGTGCCAGCGGACTCACAGATACGCAGTATTTT.